This TCR beta chain was obtained from a study of spatial heterogeneity in lung cancer. On the study more broadly: The average count in raw reads for each unique TCR and UMI combination exceeded eight appearances.

TCRdb fed the 5' RACE reads into MiXCR, producing one record per CDR3 protein. This table has around 92,000 distinct CDR3 sequences, approximately 12% appearing once. The CDR3 covers 15 residues. V was trimmed by 5 bases and J by 1 base, leaving 14 bases between them. Indicated time point: sample taken at primary tumor resection. Donors were fewer than 90 untreated early-stage non-small cell lung cancer patients. Without sorting, whole RNA was sequenced from tumor, nontumor lung or frozen PBMC. The chain joins TRBV12-3 or TRBV12-4 to TRBJ1-1; no definite D call. The receptor was isolated from a male donor with early-stage non-small cell lung cancer. The sample consisted of PBMCs, taken at surgery. This CDR3 reads CASSPTRQANTEAFF. The CDR3 DNA reads as TGTGCCAGCAGTCCAACAAGGCAGGCGAACACTGAAGCTTTCTTT.